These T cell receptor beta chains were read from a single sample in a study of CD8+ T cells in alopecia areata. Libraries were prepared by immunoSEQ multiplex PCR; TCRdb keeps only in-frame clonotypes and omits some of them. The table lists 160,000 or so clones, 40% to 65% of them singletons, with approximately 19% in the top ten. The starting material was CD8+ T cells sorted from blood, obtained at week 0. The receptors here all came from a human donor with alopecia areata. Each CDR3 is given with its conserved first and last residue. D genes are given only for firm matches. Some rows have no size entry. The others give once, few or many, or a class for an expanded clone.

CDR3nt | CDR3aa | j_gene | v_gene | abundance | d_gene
TGTGCCAGCAGCCATGTGGGGGAGACCCAGTACTTC | CASSHVGETQYF | TRBJ2-5 | TRBV7-9 | few | NA
TGTGCCAGCAGCGGGACCACCCCCGATGAAAAACTGTTTTTT | CASSGTTPDEKLFF | TRBJ1-4 | TRBV27 | few | NA
TGTGCCAGCGCCGTCGGGACAGGGTACAGCGAGCAGTACTTC | CASAVGTGYSEQYF | TRBJ2-7 | TRBV27 | NA | TRBD1
TGTGCCTGGAGTCCCCGGGACAGGGTAAATACGCAGTATTTT | CAWSPRDRVNTQYF | TRBJ2-3 | TRBV30 | NA | TRBD1
TGTGCCAGCAGCTTAGAGGGAAGCGGGGCCAAAAACATTCAGTACTTC | CASSLEGSGAKNIQYF | TRBJ2-4 | TRBV7-8 | NA | NA
TGTGCCAGCAGCTCTCCCTGGATCGGGTACTTC | CASSSPWIGYF | TRBJ2-7 | TRBV11-2 | NA | NA
TGTGCCAGCAGCGCACAGCACAGGTCCGATGGCTACACCTTC | CASSAQHRSDGYTF | TRBJ1-2 | TRBV9 | NA | NA
TGCGCCAGCAGCCAGGGGACTAGCCCGAGCACAGATACGCAGTATTTT | CASSQGTSPSTDTQYF | TRBJ2-3 | TRBV4-3 | NA | TRBD2
TGTGCCAGCAGCCAAGATTCTGGCAGGGGATACCAAGAGACCCAGTACTTC | CASSQDSGRGYQETQYF | TRBJ2-5 | TRBV14 | NA | NA
TGTGCCAGCAGCTTACCCGGGGACGAGCAGTACTTC | CASSLPGDEQYF | TRBJ2-7 | TRBV7-9 | NA | NA
TGTGCCAGCAGTCGACCCTTGGGACACGAAGAGACCCAGTACTTC | CASSRPLGHEETQYF | TRBJ2-5 | TRBV7-8 | NA | NA
TGTGCCAGCAGCCAACAGGACAGGGGGTATGAGCAGTACTTC | CASSQQDRGYEQYF | TRBJ2-7 | TRBV14 | NA | TRBD1
TGCAGCGTTAAGGACGATGTAGGGGATGGCTACACCTTC | CSVKDDVGDGYTF | TRBJ1-2 | TRBV29-1 | few | NA
TGTGCCAGCAGCCCCGGACAGGGGACCTATGGCTACACCTTC | CASSPGQGTYGYTF | TRBJ1-2 | TRBV7-6 | once | TRBD1
TGTGCCAGCAGTGAAGGGGGTGGCAATCAGCCCCAGCATTTT | CASSEGGGNQPQHF | TRBJ1-5 | TRBV25-1 | NA | NA
TGTGCCAGCAGTGACTCGACAGGGGGCTACAATGAGCAGTTCTTC | CASSDSTGGYNEQFF | TRBJ2-1 | TRBV6-4 | many | TRBD1
TGTGCCAGCAGCCAAAGATCCCTGGGACAGACTTCCTCCTACGAGCAGTACTTC | CASSQRSLGQTSSYEQYF | TRBJ2-7 | TRBV11-1 | NA | TRBD1
TGCAGCGTTTACCCCGGGTCCTACAATGAGCAGTTCTTC | CSVYPGSYNEQFF | TRBJ2-1 | TRBV29-1 | NA | NA
TGTGCCAGCAGCTTCCCTACCAATGAGCAGTTCTTC | CASSFPTNEQFF | TRBJ2-1 | TRBV5-6 | NA | NA
TGTGCCAGCAGGCCCGGACTAGCGGAGAACTCCTACAATGAGCAGTTCTTC | CASRPGLAENSYNEQFF | TRBJ2-1 | TRBV7-6 | NA | TRBD2
TGTGCCAGCAGCGTAGAAGTCGAAGAGACCCAGTACTTC | CASSVEVEETQYF | TRBJ2-5 | TRBV9 | few | NA
TGTGCCAGCAGCTTAGCGGGGGGGCTCGCAGATACGCAGTATTTT | CASSLAGGLADTQYF | TRBJ2-3 | TRBV13 | few | TRBD2
TGTGCCAGCAGCCCCGGGACAGGGCGAGGCACTGAAGCTTTCTTT | CASSPGTGRGTEAFF | TRBJ1-1 | TRBV2 | NA | TRBD1
TGTGCCAGCAGCCCAAGCCGGACAGGGTTTTACAATGAGCAGTTCTTC | CASSPSRTGFYNEQFF | TRBJ2-1 | TRBV7-2 | NA | TRBD1
TGTGCCAGCAGCTTTTTGGGACAGGAGAACACCGGGGAGCTGTTTTTT | CASSFLGQENTGELFF | TRBJ2-2 | TRBV5-6 | NA | TRBD1
TGTGCCAGCAGCCCACAGGCGGGAGTTTCTAACTATGGCTACACCTTC | CASSPQAGVSNYGYTF | TRBJ1-2 | TRBV9 | NA | NA
TGTGCCAGCAGCCCAGAAATGTTGGACACTGAAGCTTTCTTT | CASSPEMLDTEAFF | TRBJ1-1 | TRBV7-2 | few | NA
TGTGCCAGCAGTCCTGGACAGGGGGCGGGCAAAAACATTCAGTACTTC | CASSPGQGAGKNIQYF | TRBJ2-4 | TRBV27 | few | TRBD1
TGCAGCGTACTAGCGGGGGATAATGAGCAGTTCTTC | CSVLAGDNEQFF | TRBJ2-1 | TRBV29-1 | NA | TRBD2
TGTGCCAGCAGCCCCGAGGGGGGAAATTCACCCCTCCACTTT | CASSPEGGNSPLHF | TRBJ1-6 | TRBV7-9 | NA | NA
TGTGCCAGCAACCCGGACCTTACGGACATTCAGTACTTC | CASNPDLTDIQYF | TRBJ2-4 | TRBV7-9 | NA | NA
TGCAGCGTTCCGTCAGGGGATAACTATGGCTACACCTTC | CSVPSGDNYGYTF | TRBJ1-2 | TRBV29-1 | NA | NA
TGTGCCAGCAGTGTAACCGTGAGTTACGAGCAGTACTTC | CASSVTVSYEQYF | TRBJ2-7 | TRBV2 | NA | NA
TGTGCCTGGAGTGAGGGCGGTCGGACGGAGCCCCAGCATTTT | CAWSEGGRTEPQHF | TRBJ1-5 | TRBV30 | NA | NA
TGTGCCAGCAGAGATTATCGCGAGCAGTACTTC | CASRDYREQYF | TRBJ2-7 | TRBV2 | NA | NA
TGTGCCAGCAGCGCCTCACAGGGATTAGCCAAAAACATTCAGTACTTC | CASSASQGLAKNIQYF | TRBJ2-4 | TRBV9 | NA | NA
TGTGCCAGCAGTTACTCGAGAGGGGGCAACGATGGCTACACCTTC | CASSYSRGGNDGYTF | TRBJ1-2 | TRBV6-5 | once | TRBD1